This paragraph reports one T cell receptor beta chain. Its antigen remains unidentified. These data come from a study of shared clonotypes between healthy human individuals. Study in general: Per-donor plates numbered three CD4 naive, three CD4 memory, two CD8 naive and one CD8 memory. Findings and limits, study-wide: Among the subsets, naive ones generally showed larger estimated richness than memory ones.

J gave up 6 bases and V 0 bases, and 5 bases lay outside the gene matches. Germline V lookup: CDR1 LNHNV, CDR2 YYDKDF (reference sequence). The CDR3 is 14 residues long. The protocol was immunoSEQ multiplex PCR, while the TCRdb copy is restricted to in-frame clones and leaves out a portion. Of some 500,000 clones listed, roughly 95% are singletons. Sequencing was performed on naive CD4+ T cells sorted from blood. Indicated subset: CD45RA+ positively selected. The source is a woman in her 30s in good health. This rearrangement joins TRBV15 to TRBJ2-7, with 7 bases matching TRBD2. DNA of the CDR3: TGTGCCACCAGCAGAGATTGGGAGGGAAGCGAGCAGTACTTC. Translating it yields CATSRDWEGSEQYF.